The next 27 T cell receptor beta chains were all read from a single sample in a study of vaccination and CD4 T cells after COVID-19. Cultured CD4+ T cell DNA underwent sequencing with the Oncomine TCR Beta short-read assay. Each CDR3 protein gets one entry after TCRdb re-called the PCR reads with MiXCR. The data contain 15,000 to 20,000 distinct CDR3 sequences, 45% to 55% of them singletons. These receptors lack a known antigen. As to treatment: roughly 11-day PBMC culture with coronavirus spike peptide pools or control peptides (ViraFEST assay). The sequenced sample consisted of CD4+ T cells from blood, cultured in vitro. The source of these receptors is a human donor who had recovered from COVID-19.

J is TRBJ2-1 and V is TRBV11-2; 7 bases line up with TRBD2. This CDR3 comprises 16 residues. After removal of 2 bases from V and 7 bases from J, the junction contained 11 bases not matched to a gene. Germline CDR1 reads SGHAT; CDR2 reads FQNNGV. The CDR3 is CASSLLVGGVSNEQFF. In nucleotides, the CDR3 is TGTGCCAGCAGCTTACTGGTGGGAGGGGTCTCGAATGAGCAGTTCTTC.

This clonotype was observed a handful of times. The CDR3 loop is CASSYRADTEAFF. The DNA of the CDR3 is TGTGCCAGCAGTTACAGGGCCGACACTGAAGCTTTCTTT. The chain joins TRBV6-5 to TRBJ1-1; D is undetermined. V was shortened by 2 bases and J by 3 bases, with 7 bases between the two germline ends. Germline V gene sequence: CDR1 MNHEY, CDR2 SVGAGI. CDR3 length: 13 residues.

The chain couples TRBV7-9 to TRBJ2-3, with D unresolved. Germline CDR1 SEHNR, CDR2 FQNEAQ (reference sequence). The CDR3 is made up of 13 amino acids. Trimming removed 2 bases at V and 4 bases at J, with 7 bases between. The CDR3 DNA follows: TGTGCCAGCAGCTTATCCGGTGCAGATACGCAGTATTTT. Amino acid sequence: CASSLSGADTQYF.

This clonotype is judged large. This rearrangement joins TRBV12-3 or TRBV12-4 to TRBJ1-1; unclear D gene. The CDR3 loop spans 13 amino acids. V lost 5 bases, J lost 1 base, and 8 bases lay in between. In DNA form, the CDR3 reads TGTGCCAGCAGTCCTCTGGGGAACACTGAAGCTTTCTTT. It translates to CASSPLGNTEAFF.

This chain joins TRBV10-1 and TRBJ2-1; no firm D call. The CDR3 spans 14 residues. Trimming removed 0 bases at V and 8 bases at J, with 11 bases between. The germline CDR1 and CDR2 sequences are WNHNN and SYGVQD (reference sequence). CDR3 residues: CASSESLYIDEQFF. In DNA form, the CDR3 reads TGCGCCAGCAGTGAGTCGCTCTACATCGATGAGCAGTTCTTC.

J is TRBJ1-5 and V is TRBV19; tentatively, D is TRBD1 (6 bases). V was shortened by 3 bases and J by 11 bases, with 11 bases between the two germline ends. Germline V CDR1 and CDR2: LNHDA, SQIVND (reference sequence). The CDR3 extends over 12 amino acids. The CDR3 coding sequence is TGTGCCAGTAGTATTTACAGGGAGACCCAGCATTTT. Its translation is CASSIYRETQHF.

This clonotype was detected only a few times. This rearrangement joins TRBV28 to TRBJ1-5, with D uncertain. V was cut by 6 bases and J by 1 base, with 7 bases left in between. This CDR3 is built from 13 residues. The germline V gene has CDR1 MDHEN and CDR2 SYDVKM. The CDR3 coding sequence is TGTGCCAGCAGCCCGCGGAGCAATCAGCCCCAGCATTTT. It codes for CASSPRSNQPQHF.

The chain links TRBV30 to TRBJ1-3; no firm D call. This CDR3 has 15 residues. The V end lost 2 bases, the J end lost 2 bases, and 13 bases lay between the germline ends. The V gene's germline CDR1 is GTSNPN and CDR2 SVGIG (reference sequence). As DNA, the CDR3 is TGTGCCTGGAGTCGACTAGGGAGGACTGGAAACACCATATATTTT. Residues: CAWSRLGRTGNTIYF.

This clonotype was found a few times. The chain couples TRBV7-8 to TRBJ1-1, with no clear D. Germline loops: CDR1 SGHVS, CDR2 FQNEAQ. The V end was cut by 4 bases, the J end by 4 bases, with 13 bases between. This CDR3 region has 14 residues. The DNA of the CDR3 is TGTGCCAGCAGCTCCCGTGAATTTGGCACTGAAGCTTTCTTT. Its protein product is CASSSREFGTEAFF.

This clonotype has a handful of counts. The chain combines TRBV20-1 with TRBJ2-2; no reliable D call. V lost 0 bases and J lost 6, with 8 bases in between. Germline V gene data show CDR1 as DFQATT and CDR2 as SNEGSKA (reference sequence). The CDR3 is 13 amino acids. In nucleotides, the CDR3 is TGCAGTGCTAGAGAACGGACCCCCGGGGAGCTGTTTTTT. This sequence encodes CSARERTPGELFF.

By frequency in the sample, this clonotype is medium-sized (0.01 to 0.1%). The CDR3 is CASSLRVAGTTDTQYF. CDR3 bases: TGTGCCAGCAGCCTCCGGGTAGCGGGAACCACAGATACGCAGTATTTT. This sequence joins TRBV12-3 or TRBV12-4 and TRBJ2-3, with 8 bases identical to TRBD2. Losses at the gene ends were 6 bases for V and 2 bases for J; bases not matched to a gene: 10. CDR3 length equals 16 residues.

V is TRBV6-5 and J is TRBJ1-2, with 8 bases identical to TRBD1. CDR3 size: 16 residues. In germline, CDR1 is MNHEY, CDR2 SVGAGI. V lost 2 bases, J lost 2 bases, and 7 bases stayed unmatched. The CDR3 protein is CASSYRGDRNNYGYTF. In DNA, the CDR3 is TGTGCCAGCAGTTACAGGGGGGACAGGAACAACTATGGCTACACCTTC.

The V and J genes are TRBV6-2 or TRBV6-3 and TRBJ1-5; TRBD1 is a possible D gene (5 bases). The ends were cut back, 5 bases at V and 7 bases at J, with 12 bases in the middle. CDR1 is MNHEY, CDR2 SVGEGT, per germline. The CDR3 is made up of 13 amino acids. The CDR3 region has the DNA TGTGCCAGCAGTCCCCTGGGGCGGCAGCCCCAGCATTTT. It encodes CASSPLGRQPQHF.

This clonotype appeared a few times. The chain has TRBV27 and TRBJ1-6, with D possibly being TRBD1 (6 bases). This CDR3 spans 13 amino acids. V was clipped by 6 bases and J by 10 bases, with 13 bases between them. The germline CDR1 and CDR2 sequences are MNHEY and SMNVEV (reference sequence). The CDR3, as DNA: TGTGCCAGCAGCTACAGGGTTGACTCACCCCTCCACTTT. This sequence encodes CASSYRVDSPLHF.

The V call is TRBV5-1, the J call TRBJ1-5, with 8 bases matching TRBD1. The CDR3 spans 14 residues. The J segment lost 8 bases and the V segment lost 0 bases, leaving 4 bases of the junction unmatched. The germline gives CDR1 SGHRS, CDR2 YFSETQ. CDR3 bases: TGCGCCAGCAGCTTGGGGGACAGGAGCGAGCCCCAGCATTTT. It yields the protein CASSLGDRSEPQHF.

This clonotype was found a few times. The J gene is TRBJ1-5, the V gene TRBV6-1; D ambiguous. CDR3 length equals 14 residues. CDR1 MNHNS and CDR2 SASEGT come from the germline V gene. The V and J ends lost 6 bases and 3 bases respectively, with 12 bases between them. This CDR3 reads CASRLGEFNQPQHF. The CDR3, as DNA: TGTGCCAGCAGGTTGGGCGAGTTCAATCAGCCCCAGCATTTT.

The chain uses TRBV5-1 and TRBJ2-2; D not certain. CDR1 and CDR2 from the germline V gene are SGHRS and YFSETQ. With 3 bases removed from V and 7 bases from J, the gap between germline ends came to 13 bases. CDR3 length equals 14 residues. The CDR3: CASSYNPSGGELFF. CDR3 DNA: TGCGCCAGCAGCTACAACCCGTCAGGCGGGGAGCTGTTTTTT.

The rearrangement joins TRBV7-3 to TRBJ1-2, with a possible D match to TRBD1 (5 bases). V gave up 6 bases and J gave up 5 bases, with 16 bases separating them. From germline, CDR1 is SGHTA and CDR2 FQGTGA. CDR3 length: 14 amino acids. Here the CDR3 reads CASRRDRRVYGYTF. The CDR3 region has the DNA TGTGCCAGCAGACGGGACCGGAGGGTATATGGCTACACCTTC.

This sequence joins TRBV11-3 and TRBJ2-1; D ambiguous. V was clipped by 6 bases and J by 5 bases, with 17 bases between them. In germline, CDR1 is SGHNT, CDR2 YENEEA. The CDR3 length is 15 residues. The CDR3: CASSRQWDPNNEQFF. Here the CDR3 DNA reads TGTGCCAGCAGTCGTCAGTGGGATCCAAACAATGAGCAGTTCTTC.

V and J are TRBV7-9 and TRBJ2-1, with 7 nucleotides matching TRBD2. Germline V gives CDR1 SEHNR, CDR2 FQNEAQ (reference sequence). The CDR3 length is 16 residues. V trimming: 1 base; J trimming: 2 bases; junction bases outside the gene matches: 5. The CDR3 sequence is CASSLGGGEAYNEQFF. The DNA for the CDR3 is TGTGCCAGCAGCTTAGGGGGGGGAGAAGCCTACAATGAGCAGTTCTTC.

The chain is built from TRBV7-3 and TRBJ2-5; tentatively, D is TRBD2 (5 bases). This CDR3 has 14 amino acids. The germline V gene has CDR1 SGHTA and CDR2 FQGTGA. V was trimmed by 4 bases and J by 0 bases, leaving 9 bases between them. The CDR3 reads CASSSTGNQETQYF. The CDR3 DNA is TGTGCCAGCAGCTCAACCGGGAACCAAGAGACCCAGTACTTC.

The genes are TRBV6-1 and TRBJ2-1; 8 bases fit TRBD2. The CDR3 consists of 16 residues. V lost 11 bases and J lost 9; bases outside the gene matches: 21. CDR1 and CDR2 (germline): MNHNS, SASEGT. In DNA form, the CDR3 reads TGTGCCTCTCTAAGGTATCGAGCGGGAGCTATGGGTGAGCAGTTCTTC. Translating it yields CASLRYRAGAMGEQFF.

The CDR3 sequence is CATEPGLAFNEQFF. The CDR3 DNA sequence: TGTGCCACTGAGCCGGGACTAGCGTTCAATGAGCAGTTCTTC. The rearrangement links TRBV7-8 to TRBJ2-1; 10 nucleotides match TRBD2. J lost 6 bases, V lost 10 bases, and 9 bases had no gene match. The CDR3 sequence is 14 residues long. CDR1 and CDR2 (germline): SGHVS, FQNEAQ.

The sample holds a few counts of this clonotype. J is TRBJ1-2 and V is TRBV20-1; 10 bases line up with TRBD1. Germline V gene data show CDR1 as DFQATT and CDR2 as SNEGSKA (reference sequence). The CDR3 contains 14 residues. Losses at the gene ends were 5 bases for V and 5 bases for J; bases not matched to a gene: 8. CDR3 protein: CSAWDRGADYGYTF. The CDR3 DNA follows: TGCAGTGCTTGGGACAGGGGAGCCGATTATGGCTACACCTTC.

This clonotype turned up a few times. This chain joins TRBV4-1 and TRBJ2-5; 9 nucleotides match TRBD2. Trimming cost V 0 bases and J 5 bases; bases outside gene matches: 4. The germline V gene encodes CDR1 MGHRA and CDR2 YSYEKL. This CDR3 has 15 amino acids. CDR3 bases: TGCGCCAGCAGCCAAGAGATAGCGGGAGTGGAGACCCAGTACTTC. Its translation: CASSQEIAGVETQYF.

The chain carries TRBV27 and TRBJ2-5, with TRBD1 matching 11 bases. The CDR3 sequence is 15 residues long. Germline V gene sequence: CDR1 MNHEY, CDR2 SMNVEV (reference sequence). V lost 5 bases to trimming and J lost 3 bases; unmatched junction nucleotides: 5. CDR3 sequence (DNA): TGTGCCAGCAGTGGTCAGGGACAGGGGGAAGAGACCCAGTACTTC. Amino acid sequence: CASSGQGQGEETQYF.

The chain links TRBV20-1 to TRBJ1-4; possibly TRBD1 for D (5 bases). Between the trimmed V and J ends, which lost 6 bases and 10 bases, there was a span of 15 bases. The CDR3 totals 12 residues. Germline CDR1 reads DFQATT; CDR2 reads SNEGSKA (reference sequence). The CDR3 loop reads CSASTGVGKLFF. CDR3 DNA: TGCAGTGCCTCGACGGGGGTGGGAAAACTGTTTTTT.